The rows below give T cell receptor beta chains drawn from one sample of a study of T cell responses to AZD1222 COVID-19 vaccine. The protocol was immunoSEQ multiplex PCR, while the TCRdb copy is restricted to in-frame clones and leaves out a portion. The sample lists around 150,000 clones, about 91% seen once, with under 1.2% in the top ten. The starting material was peripheral blood, obtained 28 days after the second AZD1222 dose. The receptors were sampled from an adult who received the AZD1222 COVID-19 vaccine. Each CDR3 is given with its conserved first and last residue. A D gene is named only where the DNA matches it firmly. A clone size is listed for some rows: how often the clone was seen (once, few, many), or a class if it is expanded.

.	TRBV7-8	.	TRBJ1-2	CATTPRRDTANYGYTF	TGTGCCACCACCCCTCGCCGGGACACTGCTAACTATGGCTACACCTTC
.	TRBV15	.	TRBJ2-7	CATSRDIGGPYEQYF	TGTGCCACCAGCAGAGATATCGGGGGGCCATACGAGCAGTACTTC
.	TRBV7-9	.	TRBJ2-7	CASSFGLHGAYEQYF	TGTGCCAGCAGCTTCGGGCTACATGGGGCCTACGAGCAGTACTTC
TRBD1	TRBV27	.	TRBJ2-1	CASSSGGVSYNEQFF	TGTGCCAGCAGTTCAGGGGGAGTCTCCTACAATGAGCAGTTCTTC
.	TRBV7-9	.	TRBJ1-1	CASTQMGVRTEAFF	TGTGCCAGCACCCAGATGGGGGTAAGGACTGAAGCTTTCTTT
.	TRBV7-9	.	TRBJ2-7	CASSSVPHYEQYF	TGTGCCAGCAGCTCGGTCCCGCACTACGAGCAGTACTTC
.	TRBV11-2	.	TRBJ2-7	CASSLAHEQYF	TGTGCCAGCAGCTTAGCCCACGAGCAGTACTTC
.	TRBV5-1	.	TRBJ2-2	CASTLVGAATGELFF	TGCGCCAGCACCCTGGTAGGGGCGGCCACCGGGGAGCTGTTTTTT
.	TRBV5-4	.	TRBJ2-3	CASSPDRGRVDTQYF	TGTGCCAGCAGCCCCGACCGAGGACGGGTAGATACGCAGTATTTT
.	TRBV5-4	.	TRBJ2-1	CASSLGSSYNEQFF	TGTGCCAGCAGCTTGGGAAGCTCCTACAATGAGCAGTTCTTC
.	TRBV11-2	once	TRBJ2-1	CASSSRLYNEQFF	TGTGCCAGCAGCTCCAGATTGTACAATGAGCAGTTCTTC
TRBD1	TRBV19	.	TRBJ1-1	CASSIRTGNTEAFF	TGTGCCAGTAGTATCCGGACAGGGAACACTGAAGCTTTCTTT
.	TRBV5-1	.	TRBJ1-1	CASSFVATGRSTEAFF	TGCGCCAGCAGCTTCGTAGCCACAGGGAGGAGCACTGAAGCTTTCTTT
TRBD1	TRBV19	.	TRBJ2-7	CASSISGTGEYEQYF	TGTGCCAGTAGTATTTCCGGGACAGGGGAATACGAGCAGTACTTC
.	TRBV7-6	.	TRBJ2-7	CASSTGPSYEQYF	TGTGCCAGCAGCACGGGACCTTCCTACGAGCAGTACTTC
TRBD1	TRBV5-6	once	TRBJ1-6	CASSQGDRVSLHF	TGTGCCAGCAGCCAAGGGGACAGGGTCTCTCTCCACTTT
.	TRBV20-1	.	TRBJ2-1	CSARETHEQFF	TGCAGTGCTAGGGAGACGCATGAGCAGTTCTTC
.	TRBV12-3/TRBV12-4	.	TRBJ1-2	CATAGTMNYGYTF	TGTGCCACAGCGGGGACAATGAACTATGGCTACACCTTC
.	TRBV6-5	.	TRBJ1-5	CASRGDFEDQPQHF	TGTGCCAGCAGGGGGGACTTTGAAGATCAGCCCCAGCATTTT
.	TRBV18	.	TRBJ2-3	CASSPPGGASTDTQYF	TGTGCCAGCTCACCACCGGGCGGGGCCAGCACAGATACGCAGTATTTT
.	TRBV19	.	TRBJ1-1	CASSQPGMNTEAFF	TGTGCCAGTAGTCAACCGGGCATGAACACTGAAGCTTTCTTT
TRBD1	TRBV6-5	.	TRBJ1-2	CASRTGGLYGYTF	TGTGCCAGCAGGACAGGGGGCCTCTATGGCTACACCTTC
.	TRBV7-2	.	TRBJ2-1	CASTPGYDYNEQFF	TGTGCCAGCACCCCAGGGTATGACTACAATGAGCAGTTCTTC
.	TRBV10-1	.	TRBJ2-1	CASSGDREGSYNEQFF	TGCGCCAGCAGTGGTGACAGGGAGGGCTCCTACAATGAGCAGTTCTTC
.	TRBV4-2	.	TRBJ1-6	CASSQKGVDSPLHF	TGTGCCAGCAGCCAAAAGGGGGTCGATTCACCCCTCCACTTT
.	TRBV2	.	TRBJ1-1	CASTLTVLNTEAFF	TGTGCCAGCACCTTGACAGTCTTGAACACTGAAGCTTTCTTT
TRBD2	TRBV2	once	TRBJ2-1	CASSEQRGYNEQFF	TGTGCCAGCAGTGAGCAGCGGGGATACAATGAGCAGTTCTTC
TRBD1	TRBV19	.	TRBJ1-4	CASSIGTAHEKLFF	TGTGCCAGTAGTATCGGGACAGCACATGAAAAACTGTTTTTT
.	TRBV3-1/TRBV3-2	.	TRBJ2-3	CASSLMIRDTQYF	TGTGCCAGCAGCCTAATGATCCGAGATACGCAGTATTTT
TRBD1	TRBV6-6	.	TRBJ2-6	CASRKQGSGANVLTF	TGTGCCAGCAGAAAACAGGGGTCTGGGGCCAACGTCCTGACTTTC
TRBD1	TRBV3-1/TRBV3-2	.	TRBJ2-3	CASSFRQGTDTQYF	TGTGCCAGCAGTTTTCGACAGGGAACAGATACGCAGTATTTT
.	TRBV11-2	.	TRBJ1-1	CASSLIRATNTEAFF	TGTGCCAGCAGCTTAATCAGGGCAACTAACACTGAAGCTTTCTTT
.	TRBV5-1	few	TRBJ2-7	CASSLPGRNEQYF	TGCGCCAGCAGCTTGCCGGGAAGGAACGAGCAGTACTTC
.	TRBV5-8	.	TRBJ1-5	CASSLVHSNQPQHF	TGTGCCAGCAGCTTGGTTCATAGCAATCAGCCCCAGCATTTT
.	TRBV5-1	.	TRBJ2-7	CASSVLGPPNEQYF	TGCGCCAGCAGCGTCCTAGGCCCTCCTAACGAGCAGTACTTC
.	TRBV12-3/TRBV12-4	.	TRBJ1-1	CASSLLPNTEAFF	TGTGCCAGCAGTTTATTACCGAACACTGAAGCTTTCTTT
TRBD1	TRBV6-2/TRBV6-3	once	TRBJ1-6	CASSHSGGDSPLHF	TGTGCCAGCAGTCATTCAGGGGGAGATTCACCCCTCCACTTT
.	TRBV7-9	.	TRBJ1-2	CASSLALERGAENYGYTF	TGTGCCAGCAGCTTAGCCCTGGAAAGGGGGGCTGAGAACTATGGCTACACCTTC
.	TRBV7-9	.	TRBJ1-1	CASSLVGNTEAFF	TGTGCCAGCAGCTTAGTGGGTAACACTGAAGCTTTCTTT
.	TRBV11-1	.	TRBJ1-2	CASSPGGLYGYTF	TGTGCCAGCAGCCCCGGGGGTCTATATGGCTACACCTTC
.	TRBV7-9	.	TRBJ1-2	CASSLGGSPGGYTF	TGTGCCAGCAGCTTAGGTGGCAGCCCGGGTGGCTACACCTTC
.	TRBV30	.	TRBJ2-1	CAWSVGQSYNEQFF	TGTGCCTGGAGTGTGGGGCAGTCCTACAATGAGCAGTTCTTC
.	TRBV6-6	.	TRBJ1-1	CASSWERMAEAFF	TGTGCCAGCAGTTGGGAAAGGATGGCTGAAGCTTTCTTT
TRBD1	TRBV5-4	.	TRBJ2-3	CASNPDRGRTTDTQYF	TGTGCCAGCAACCCCGACAGGGGTCGAACCACAGATACGCAGTATTTT
.	TRBV2	.	TRBJ1-2	CASRVDGYGYTF	TGTGCCAGCAGGGTCGACGGCTATGGCTACACCTTC
TRBD2	TRBV7-9	.	TRBJ2-1	CASRPGGLRGLASNEQFF	TGTGCCAGCAGACCCGGGGGGCTACGGGGACTAGCAAGCAATGAGCAGTTCTTC